What follows are 2 T cell receptor beta chains derived from one specimen sequenced in a study of Graves' ophthalmopathy and Graves' hyperthyroidism. RNA transcripts were the template, and TCR beta CDR3 regions were amplified from them. HTBI-primed first-round RT-PCR preceded second-round multiplex PCR. TCRdb reprocessed the multiplex PCR reads via MiXCR and lists one record per CDR3 protein. Of 400,000 to 450,000 distinct CDR3 sequences in the sample, 20% to 25% were seen once. The specimen was peripheral blood. The receptors were gathered from a woman aged 18-29 years with stable Graves' hyperthyroidism.

The chain has TRBV29-1 and TRBJ2-5, with 10 bases aligning to TRBD2. After removal of 7 bases from V and 4 bases from J, the junction contained 6 bases not matched to a gene. The CDR3 has 13 residues. Germline assignment: CDR1 SQVTM and CDR2 ANQGSEA. The CDR3 is CSGLLAGRETQYF. The CDR3 DNA reads as TGCAGCGGCTTACTAGCGGGACGAGAGACCCAGTACTTC.

This clonotype occurred many times. The chain links TRBV6-7 to TRBJ2-5; D unresolved. TRBV6-7 is filed as an ORF, its function uncertain. V dropped 6 bases and J dropped 4 bases, with 15 bases sitting between them. The CDR3 extends over 14 amino acids. CDR3 coding DNA: TGTGCCAGCAGAATGGCGGCTCCAGGAGAGACCCAGTACTTC. Translating it yields CASRMAAPGETQYF.